These T cell receptor beta chains were read from a single sample in a study of blood T cell repertoires in COVID-19. Here immunoSEQ multiplex PCR was the method, and the copy in TCRdb shows in-frame clones only, minus some. The table has a few hundred thousand clones, 80% to 90% seen once. Sequencing used peripheral blood. All receptors derive from a woman aged 80 or older with acute or convalescent COVID-19. The CDR3 runs from the conserved cysteine through the conserved F or W. Each record gives: CDR3 protein, CDR3 DNA, CDR3 length, clone size, J gene, D gene, V gene. D genes are given only for firm matches. Size is stated for part of the rows, as once, few or many counts, or as a class when the clone is expanded.

CASSWKGENTEAFF,TGCGCCAGCAGCTGGAAGGGGGAGAACACTGAAGCTTTCTTT,14,once,TRBJ1-1,-,TRBV5-1
CASCATGAAMYGYTF,TGTGCCAGTTGTGCCACTGGGGCAGCTATGTATGGCTACACCTTC,15,-,TRBJ1-2,-,TRBV19
CATSRDPGLDYGYTF,TGTGCCACCAGCAGAGACCCCGGACTGGACTATGGCTACACCTTC,15,-,TRBJ1-2,-,TRBV15
CAWSVQGGYGYTF,TGTGCCTGGAGTGTACAAGGGGGCTATGGCTACACCTTC,13,-,TRBJ1-2,-,TRBV30
CASSPRQGATSEQFF,TGTGCCAGCAGCCCGAGACAGGGGGCTACTAGTGAGCAGTTCTTC,15,-,TRBJ2-1,TRBD1,TRBV11-2
CASSSGQGNTGELFF,TGTGCCAGCAGCTCGGGACAGGGGAACACCGGGGAGCTGTTTTTT,15,once,TRBJ2-2,TRBD1,TRBV6-2/TRBV6-3
CASSLVGGTYNEQFF,TGTGCCAGCAGCTTAGTGGGAGGGACGTACAATGAGCAGTTCTTC,15,-,TRBJ2-1,TRBD2,TRBV7-3
CASSRDRYTGELFF,TGTGCCAGCAGTAGAGACAGGTACACCGGGGAGCTGTTTTTT,14,-,TRBJ2-2,-,TRBV6-2/TRBV6-3
CASSLAYTNQPQHF,TGTGCCAGCAGCTTAGCGTACACCAATCAGCCCCAGCATTTT,14,-,TRBJ1-5,-,TRBV7-2
CASSAGTSVYEQYF,TGTGCCAGCAGCGCCGGGACTAGCGTCTACGAGCAGTACTTC,14,-,TRBJ2-7,TRBD2,TRBV9
CASSLPTGAEQYF,TGTGCCAGCAGTTTACCCACAGGGGCCGAGCAGTACTTC,13,-,TRBJ2-7,TRBD1,TRBV28
CAWAGLIGYEQYF,TGTGCCTGGGCGGGACTCATCGGCTACGAGCAGTACTTC,13,-,TRBJ2-7,-,TRBV30
CASSVDVSDTQYF,TGTGCCAGCAGCGTAGATGTCTCGGATACGCAGTATTTT,13,once,TRBJ2-3,-,TRBV11-1
CSVLQGPDTQYF,TGCAGCGTCCTTCAGGGCCCAGATACGCAGTATTTT,12,once,TRBJ2-3,-,TRBV29-1
CASSLFGQPTNEKLFF,TGTGCCAGCAGCTTATTCGGACAACCAACTAATGAAAAACTGTTTTTT,16,few,TRBJ1-4,-,TRBV7-9
CASSQDSGQRNSPLHF,TGCGCCAGCAGCCAAGATTCCGGACAGAGAAATTCACCCCTCCACTTT,16,-,TRBJ1-6,-,TRBV4-3
CASSLREGTYEQYF,TGTGCCAGCAGTTTGAGGGAGGGGACCTACGAGCAGTACTTC,14,-,TRBJ2-7,TRBD2,TRBV27
CASSKDGRQGVTGELFF,TGTGCCAGCAGCAAAGATGGGAGACAGGGGGTCACCGGGGAGCTGTTTTTT,17,-,TRBJ2-2,-,TRBV21-1
CASSLQDRNTEAFF,TGCGCCAGCAGCCTCCAGGACAGGAACACTGAAGCTTTCTTT,14,few,TRBJ1-1,-,TRBV4-1
CAWSLRQSSNQPQHF,TGTGCCTGGAGTCTCCGACAGTCTTCCAATCAGCCCCAGCATTTT,15,-,TRBJ1-5,-,TRBV30
CASSPLNSGNTIYF,TGTGCCTCAAGCCCCCTCAACTCTGGAAACACCATATATTTT,14,once,TRBJ1-3,-,TRBV7-9
CASSSGQINEQFF,TGTGCCAGCAGCTCCGGACAGATCAATGAGCAGTTCTTC,13,few,TRBJ2-1,-,TRBV7-9
CASSLGAQQGGYTF,TGTGCCAGCAGTTTAGGGGCTCAGCAGGGTGGCTACACCTTC,14,-,TRBJ1-2,-,TRBV28
CASSLDSNRGGYTF,TGTGCCAGCAGCTTAGATTCCAACCGGGGTGGCTACACCTTT,14,-,TRBJ1-2,-,TRBV11-1
CATSDSGGTDTQYF,TGTGCCACCAGCGATAGCGGGGGCACAGATACGCAGTATTTT,14,-,TRBJ2-3,TRBD2,TRBV15
CASSLYLGQGRDQETQYF,TGTGCCAGCAGCTTGTATCTGGGACAGGGAAGAGACCAAGAGACCCAGTACTTC,18,few,TRBJ2-5,TRBD1,TRBV5-8
CASREQGFSDTQYF,TGTGCCAGCAGGGAACAGGGGTTCTCAGATACGCAGTATTTT,14,-,TRBJ2-3,TRBD1,TRBV2
CALEVGYGYTF,TGTGCCTTGGAGGTAGGCTATGGCTACACCTTC,11,-,TRBJ1-2,-,TRBV30
CAIMSQGSGNTIYF,TGTGCCATCATGTCACAGGGTAGTGGAAACACCATATATTTT,14,-,TRBJ1-3,-,TRBV10-3
CAISEMGQGVYEQYF,TGTGCCATCAGTGAGATGGGACAGGGGGTCTACGAGCAGTACTTC,15,-,TRBJ2-7,TRBD1,TRBV10-3
CASSLGQGRTDTQYF,TGTGCCAGCAGTTTAGGACAGGGGAGGACAGATACGCAGTATTTT,15,-,TRBJ2-3,TRBD1,TRBV2